This T cell receptor beta chain was retrieved from a study of T cell repertoires in ileal Crohn's disease. Across the whole study: M6 samples are neoterminal ileum biopsies from postoperative colonoscopy. Study conclusions and caveats: All patients with clonality above 26.8% had endoscopic recurrence.

In regard to this clone: Its antigen remains unknown.

Libraries were prepared by immunoSEQ multiplex PCR; TCRdb keeps only in-frame clonotypes and omits some of them. The table lists 15,000 to 20,000 clones, over 60% of them singletons. Time point denoted: neoterminal ileum biopsy at postoperative endoscopy, about 6 months after surgery. This CDR3 spans 14 amino acids. Germline V gene sequence: CDR1 SGDLS, CDR2 YYNGEE. V was clipped by 4 bases and J by 3 bases, with 13 bases between them. V is TRBV9 and J is TRBJ2-5; the D gene is possibly TRBD2 (5 bases). The sequence derives from an adult with Crohn's disease. Specimen: ileal tissue. This CDR3 reads CASSPSPGKETQYF. CDR3 DNA: TGTGCCAGCAGCCCCTCTCCGGGGAAAGAGACCCAGTACTTC.